Each of the 7 T cell receptor beta chains below was sequenced from the same sample in a study of blood T cells in healthy people across ages (dated by TCRdb to between 2015 and 2016). Preparation of the library involved 5' RACE. Sequencing was performed on an Illumina HiSeq 2500. A second PCR of about 6 to 12 cycles was run with a J-beta primer mix and a sample-barcoded 5' primer. TCRdb took the public reads, trimmed them with fastp at Q25, ran MiXCR for clone calling and kept in-frame beta chains. One record per CDR3 amino acid sequence lists the most common genes and DNA. The sample profile shows over 1.5 million distinct CDR3 sequences; around half of them were found once. The ten largest make up approximately 2.1% of the sample. Material for sequencing was blood. The receptors here all came from a woman in her thirties or forties in good health.

In this sample, this clonotype turned up once. This chain uses TRBV27 with TRBJ2-2; no firm D call. The CDR3 spans 15 residues. Germline V lookup: CDR1 MNHEY, CDR2 SMNVEV (reference sequence). Trimming removed 2 bases from V and 4 bases from J, with 11 bases in between. CDR3 sequence (DNA): TGTGCCAGCAGTTTAGGGTTTCCAGTCACCGGGGAGCTGTTTTTT. This translates into CASSLGFPVTGELFF.

V usage is TRBV20-1 and J usage is TRBJ2-3; TRBD2 matches 9 bases. The junction had 4 bases not matched to a gene; V was cut back by 2 bases and J by 4 bases. This CDR3 has 14 residues. Germline values: CDR1 DFQATT, CDR2 SNEGSKA (reference sequence). The DNA for the CDR3 is TGCAGTGCTAGACCTAGCGGGGCGGCAGATACGCAGTATTTT. Its translation is CSARPSGAADTQYF.

Note on this clonotype: A junction end diverges from the germline sequence, so it may reflect a read error. The chain recombines TRBV5-1 with TRBJ2-5, with 14 bases lining up with TRBD2. The CDR3 sequence is 16 residues long. Looked up from germline, CDR1 is SGHRS and CDR2 is YFSETQ. CDR3 in amino acids: CTSSEGTSGGQETQYF. Written as DNA, the CDR3 is TGCACCAGCAGCGAGGGGACTAGCGGGGGCCAAGAGACCCAGTACTTC.

The gene calls are TRBV6-6 and TRBJ1-4; D gene ambiguous. Trimming cost V 10 bases and J 0 bases, with 9 bases left between them. The CDR3 runs 13 residues. Germline assignment: CDR1 MNHNY and CDR2 SVGAGI (reference sequence). CDR3 in amino acids: CATIGPTNEKLFF. CDR3 coding DNA: TGTGCCACCATCGGTCCAACTAATGAAAAACTGTTTTTT.

The chain carries TRBV7-2 and TRBJ2-1, with 7 bases fitting TRBD2. Trimming removed 8 bases from V and 4 bases from J; junction bases left unmatched: 8. The CDR3 loop spans 14 amino acids. Germline V CDR1 and CDR2: SGHTA, FQGNSA. CDR3 amino acids: CASCVSGVYNEQFF. CDR3 in DNA: TGTGCCAGCTGTGTCAGCGGGGTATACAATGAGCAGTTCTTC. Full variable domain (remainder filled in from reference TRBV7-2 and TRBJ2-1): GAGVSQSPSNKVTEKGKDVELRCDPISGHTALYWYRQSLGQGLEFLIYFQGNSAPDKSGLPSDRFSAERTGGSVSTLTIQRTQQEDSAVYLCASCVSGVYNEQFFGPGTRLTVL.

This clonotype was counted between two and nine times. CDR3: CASSQEFGGQETQYF. As DNA, the CDR3 is TGCGCCAGCAGCCAAGAGTTCGGGGGCCAAGAGACCCAGTACTTC. The rearrangement joins TRBV4-3 to TRBJ2-5; D perhaps matches TRBD2 (6 bases). This CDR3 has 15 amino acids. In germline, CDR1 is LGHNA, CDR2 YSLEER. Trimming took off 0 bases at V and 1 base at J, with 9 bases between the two ends.

V and J are TRBV20-1 and TRBJ2-1; no definite D call. V dropped 3 bases and J dropped 8 bases, with 23 bases sitting between them. Per germline, CDR1 DFQATT and CDR2 SNEGSKA (reference sequence). The CDR3 consists of 16 residues. The DNA for the CDR3 is TGCAGTGCTAGTTCGTTTCTGGGCCTATTAAACTATGAGCAGTTCTTC. Its translation: CSASSFLGLLNYEQFF.